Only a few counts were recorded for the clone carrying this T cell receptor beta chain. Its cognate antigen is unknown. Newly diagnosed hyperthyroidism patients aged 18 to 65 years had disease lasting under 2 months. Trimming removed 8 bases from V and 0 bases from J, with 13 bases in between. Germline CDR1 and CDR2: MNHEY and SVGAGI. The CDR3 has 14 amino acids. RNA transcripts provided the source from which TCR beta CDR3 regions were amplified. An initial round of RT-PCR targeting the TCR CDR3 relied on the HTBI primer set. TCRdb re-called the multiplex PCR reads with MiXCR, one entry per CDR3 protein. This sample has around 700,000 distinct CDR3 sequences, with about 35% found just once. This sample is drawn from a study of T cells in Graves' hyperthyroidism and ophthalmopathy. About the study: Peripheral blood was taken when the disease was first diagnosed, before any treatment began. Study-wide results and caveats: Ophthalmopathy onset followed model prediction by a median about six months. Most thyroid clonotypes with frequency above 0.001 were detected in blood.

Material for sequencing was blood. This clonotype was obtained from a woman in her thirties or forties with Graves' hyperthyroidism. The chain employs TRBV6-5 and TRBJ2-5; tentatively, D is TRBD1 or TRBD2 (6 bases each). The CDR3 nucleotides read TGTGCCAGCTCGGGGGCATCGCACCAAGAGACCCAGTACTTC. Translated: CASSGASHQETQYF.